The rows below give T cell receptor beta chains drawn from one sample of a study of cytomegalovirus exposure and HLA in healthy donors. Sequencing used immunoSEQ multiplex PCR; TCRdb keeps in-frame clones, though not all of them. This table has 250,000 or so clones, roughly 87% appearing once. The source material was PBMCs. The receptors stem from a man in his late teens or twenties in good health and CMV-seropositive. Both conserved end residues are part of each CDR3. A D gene is named only where the DNA matches it firmly. A row's size may be missing; if present it is once, few, many or a size class.

v_call: TRBV5-1; d_call: TRBD2; j_call: TRBJ2-1; clone_size: .; cdr3_aa: CASSPLAGGLNEQFF; cdr3_nt: TGCGCCAGCAGCCCCCTAGCGGGAGGGCTCAATGAGCAGTTCTTC
v_call: TRBV18; d_call: .; j_call: TRBJ2-4; clone_size: .; cdr3_aa: CASSPSGHQNIQYF; cdr3_nt: TGTGCCAGCTCACCATCGGGGCATCAAAACATTCAGTACTTC
v_call: TRBV28; d_call: .; j_call: TRBJ1-5; clone_size: .; cdr3_aa: CASTTTAGVPQHF; cdr3_nt: TGTGCCAGCACTACGACCGCGGGGGTGCCCCAGCATTTT
v_call: TRBV9; d_call: TRBD1; j_call: TRBJ2-7; clone_size: .; cdr3_aa: CASSARDRVYYEQYF; cdr3_nt: TGTGCCAGCAGCGCCCGGGACAGGGTTTACTACGAGCAGTACTTC
v_call: TRBV27; d_call: TRBD2; j_call: TRBJ2-7; clone_size: .; cdr3_aa: CASSRLGSGNYEQYF; cdr3_nt: TGTGCCAGCAGTCGTTTGGGGAGCGGGAACTACGAGCAGTACTTC
v_call: TRBV10-3; d_call: TRBD2; j_call: TRBJ2-1; clone_size: .; cdr3_aa: CAHGTSGYEQFF; cdr3_nt: TGTGCCCACGGGACTAGCGGCTATGAGCAGTTCTTC
v_call: TRBV6-1; d_call: .; j_call: TRBJ1-1; clone_size: few; cdr3_aa: CASTLGETTEAFF; cdr3_nt: TGTGCCAGCACTCTCGGGGAGACCACTGAAGCTTTCTTT
v_call: TRBV4-1; d_call: .; j_call: TRBJ2-7; clone_size: .; cdr3_aa: CASSQDPQFYEQYF; cdr3_nt: TGCGCCAGCAGCCAAGATCCCCAGTTCTACGAGCAGTACTTC
v_call: TRBV6-1; d_call: .; j_call: TRBJ1-4; clone_size: .; cdr3_aa: CASRQQTNEKLFF; cdr3_nt: TGTGCCAGCCGACAGCAGACTAATGAAAAACTGTTTTTT
v_call: TRBV7-2; d_call: .; j_call: TRBJ1-2; clone_size: .; cdr3_aa: CASSPTLNYGYTF; cdr3_nt: TGTGCCAGCAGCCCGACGCTAAACTATGGCTACACCTTC
v_call: TRBV19; d_call: .; j_call: TRBJ2-7; clone_size: .; cdr3_aa: CASDQGYEQYF; cdr3_nt: TGTGCCAGTGATCAGGGCTACGAGCAGTACTTC
v_call: TRBV11-2; d_call: .; j_call: TRBJ2-7; clone_size: .; cdr3_aa: CASSFQRDYEQYF; cdr3_nt: TGTGCCAGCAGCTTCCAACGGGATTACGAGCAGTACTTC
v_call: TRBV7-6; d_call: .; j_call: TRBJ1-1; clone_size: .; cdr3_aa: CASSLDPGRGGTEAFF; cdr3_nt: TGTGCCAGCAGCTTAGACCCGGGACGTGGAGGCACTGAAGCTTTCTTT
v_call: TRBV18; d_call: .; j_call: TRBJ2-2; clone_size: few; cdr3_aa: CASSPRDTGELFF; cdr3_nt: TGTGCCAGCTCACCCAGGGACACCGGGGAGCTGTTTTTT
v_call: TRBV6-5; d_call: TRBD1; j_call: TRBJ1-2; clone_size: .; cdr3_aa: CASSLRDSAIYGYTF; cdr3_nt: TGTGCCAGCAGCCTCCGGGACAGCGCAATCTATGGCTACACCTTC
v_call: TRBV27; d_call: .; j_call: TRBJ2-3; clone_size: .; cdr3_aa: CASRPLGGSGTDTQYF; cdr3_nt: TGTGCCAGCAGGCCCCTTGGCGGTAGCGGCACAGATACGCAGTATTTT
v_call: TRBV5-1; d_call: TRBD1; j_call: TRBJ1-1; clone_size: .; cdr3_aa: CASGHTGTGNMNTEAFF; cdr3_nt: TGCGCCAGCGGACACACCGGGACAGGGAATATGAACACTGAAGCTTTCTTT
v_call: TRBV19; d_call: TRBD1; j_call: TRBJ2-1; clone_size: .; cdr3_aa: CASSKGQGGKNEQFF; cdr3_nt: TGTGCCAGTAGTAAGGGACAGGGGGGGAAAAATGAGCAGTTCTTC
v_call: TRBV5-4; d_call: .; j_call: TRBJ1-5; clone_size: few; cdr3_aa: CASRSDPGQPQHF; cdr3_nt: TGTGCCAGCAGATCTGACCCGGGTCAGCCCCAGCATTTT